Below, 10 T cell receptor beta chains from the same sample are listed, as sequenced in a study of blood T cell repertoires in COVID-19. Sequencing used immunoSEQ multiplex PCR; TCRdb keeps in-frame clones, though not all of them. The sample lists a few hundred thousand clones, roughly 89% seen once, with around a tenth in the top ten. The sequencing sample was made of PBMCs or T cells enriched from blood (not recorded which). The receptors were sampled from a man younger than 30 with acute COVID-19.

The chain is built from TRBV5-8 and TRBJ1-1, with D possibly matching TRBD1 (6 bases). The V end lost 4 bases, the J end lost 0 bases, and 10 bases lay between the germline ends. CDR3 length equals 14 residues. The germline V gene encodes CDR1 SGHTS and CDR2 YDEGEE. The CDR3 is CASSRGHLNTEAFF. As DNA, the CDR3 is TGTGCCAGCAGCAGGGGACATCTGAACACTGAAGCTTTCTTT.

CDR3 residues: CASSDYGSPLHF. The CDR3, as DNA: TGCGCCAGCAGTGACTATGGTTCACCCCTCCACTTT. The chain couples TRBV10-1 to TRBJ1-6, with D unresolved. CDR3 length: 12 amino acids. With 3 bases removed from V and 9 bases from J, the gap between germline ends came to 6 bases. In germline, CDR1 is WNHNN, CDR2 SYGVQD (reference sequence).

The rearrangement uses TRBV5-1 and TRBJ2-1; 8 positions agree with TRBD1. After removal of 0 bases from V and 4 bases from J, the junction contained 3 bases not matched to a gene. This CDR3 region has 15 residues. Germline V gene data show CDR1 as SGHRS and CDR2 as YFSETQ. The CDR3 bases are TGCGCCAGCAGCTTGGTGGACAGGGTTTACAATGAGCAGTTCTTC. Amino acid sequence: CASSLVDRVYNEQFF.

J is TRBJ2-1 and V is TRBV5-5, with TRBD2 as a possible D gene (5 bases). The CDR3 has 15 residues. V was cut by 0 bases and J by 9 bases, with 16 bases left in between. Germline V gene sequence: CDR1 SGHKS, CDR2 YYEKEE (reference sequence). CDR3 in DNA: TGTGCCAGCAGCTTGGCTATGACTACCCCAGTTGAGCAGTTCTTC. It is translated as CASSLAMTTPVEQFF.

This clone has a single count. The rearrangement joins TRBV7-8 to TRBJ2-1; unclear D gene. The germline gives CDR1 SGHVS, CDR2 FQNEAQ. This CDR3 region has 16 residues. V was trimmed by 2 bases and J by 3 bases, leaving 14 bases between them. The DNA of the CDR3 is TGTGCCAGCAGCTTACATAACTTAAACAGCTACAATGAGCAGTTCTTC. Encoded protein: CASSLHNLNSYNEQFF.

This chain uses TRBV28 with TRBJ2-7; 8 nucleotides match TRBD1. This CDR3 is 14 amino acids long. Trimming at V came to 5 bases and at J to 7 bases, leaving 10 bases not matched to a gene. Germline V gene sequence: CDR1 MDHEN, CDR2 SYDVKM. The CDR3 protein is CASSRRDRPWEQYF. CDR3 DNA: TGTGCCAGCAGTCGCCGGGACAGGCCCTGGGAGCAGTACTTC.

The chain joins TRBV3-1 (or the pseudogene TRBV3-2) to TRBJ2-7; 8 bases line up with TRBD1. The ends lost 2 bases at V and 2 bases at J; junction bases unmatched: 11. Germline loops: CDR1 LGHDT, CDR2 YNNKEL (reference sequence). This CDR3 has 17 amino acids. For the CDR3, the DNA is TGTGCCAGCAGCCAAAGGACAGGGTTCGATTGGACCTACGAGCAGTACTTC. It encodes CASSQRTGFDWTYEQYF.

This clone was detected a few times. The chain employs TRBV28 and TRBJ2-1; TRBD1 might be the D (8 bases). The V end lost 4 bases, the J end lost 7 bases, and 23 bases lay between the germline ends. In germline, CDR1 is MDHEN, CDR2 SYDVKM. CDR3 size: 17 residues. The CDR3 nucleotides are TGTGCCAGCAGTTACAGGGGGTATCGTAAGCGGGAAAATGAGCAGTTCTTC. Amino acid sequence: CASSYRGYRKRENEQFF. Using reference TRBV28 and TRBJ2-1 for the parts outside the CDR3, the full variable domain is DVKVTQSSRYLVKRTGEKVFLECVQDMDHENMFWYRQDPGLGLRLIYFSYDVKMKEKGDIPEGYSVSREKKERFSLILESASTNQTSMYLCASSYRGYRKRENEQFFGPGTRLTVL.

This chain uses TRBV28 with TRBJ2-1; 7 bases are shared with TRBD2. V lost 6 bases, J lost 3 bases, and 17 bases stayed unmatched. The CDR3 is made up of 18 amino acids. Germline V lookup: CDR1 MDHEN, CDR2 SYDVKM. The CDR3 loop is CASRPSARWTRNYNEQFF. Here the CDR3 DNA reads TGTGCCAGCAGGCCTTCGGCCCGTTGGACTAGAAACTACAATGAGCAGTTCTTC.

The CDR3 sequence: CATSRGHDRADGYTF. The CDR3 DNA sequence: TGTGCCACCAGCAGAGGCCACGACAGGGCGGATGGCTACACCTTC. The V gene is TRBV15, the J gene TRBJ1-2, with 7 nucleotides matching TRBD1. CDR1 is LNHNV, CDR2 YYDKDF, per germline (reference sequence). The CDR3 is made up of 15 amino acids. The V segment lost 1 base and the J segment 6 bases; nucleotides outside the gene matches: 8.